This T cell receptor beta chain originates from a study of blood T cell repertoires in COVID-19. Germline V CDR1 and CDR2: SEHNR, FQNEAQ (reference sequence). The length of the CDR3 is 15 residues. The V end was cut by 3 bases, the J end by 6 bases, with 14 bases between. The assay was immunoSEQ multiplex PCR, and TCRdb's table has in-frame clones only and misses some. The top ten hold about 2.1% of the sample, which has 200,000 to 300,000 clones, around 83% seen once. This chain uses TRBV7-9 with TRBJ1-4; possibly TRBD1 for D (6 bases). This TCR derives from a man aged 35-49 years who had recovered from COVID-19. The sequenced sample consisted of peripheral blood. CDR3 sequence: CASSFTGIGDEKLFF. The CDR3 region has the DNA TGTGCCAGCAGCTTTACAGGGATAGGCGATGAAAAACTGTTTTTT.